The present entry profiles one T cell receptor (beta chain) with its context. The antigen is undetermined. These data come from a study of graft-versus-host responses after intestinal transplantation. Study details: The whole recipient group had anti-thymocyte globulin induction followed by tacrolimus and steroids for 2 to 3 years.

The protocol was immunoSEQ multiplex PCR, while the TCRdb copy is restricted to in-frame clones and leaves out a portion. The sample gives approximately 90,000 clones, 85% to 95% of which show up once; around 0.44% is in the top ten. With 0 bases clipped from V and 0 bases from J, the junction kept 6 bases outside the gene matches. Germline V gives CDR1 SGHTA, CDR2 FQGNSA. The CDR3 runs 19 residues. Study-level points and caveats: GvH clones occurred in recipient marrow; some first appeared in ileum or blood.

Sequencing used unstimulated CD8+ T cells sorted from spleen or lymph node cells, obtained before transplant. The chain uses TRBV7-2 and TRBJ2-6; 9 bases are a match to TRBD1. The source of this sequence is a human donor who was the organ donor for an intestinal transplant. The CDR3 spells CASSLAGGQGTSGANVLTF. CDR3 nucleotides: TGTGCCAGCAGCTTAGCGGGAGGACAGGGGACCTCTGGGGCCAACGTCCTGACTTTC.